The T cell receptor (beta chain) under discussion was sequenced for a study of OX40 agonist ivuxolimab in advanced cancers. Turning to the study itself: Patients received ivuxolimab, an agonistic anti-OX40 (CD134) antibody.

Notes on the study in general: CD4+ and CD8+ blood T cells expanded clonally by week 6 at 0.1 to 3.0 mg/kg. It was also the case that some nonresponders had low normalized T-cell clonal expansion.

As concerns this clone: What it binds is unknown.

Measured with immunoSEQ multiplex PCR; TCRdb has only the in-frame clones, and not every one. The table records 11,000 or so clones, more than 70% of them present only once. The CDR3 runs 16 residues. The germline V and J ends were trimmed by 5 bases and 4 bases, with 19 bases remaining between them. Germline V gene lookup returns CDR1 ENHRY and CDR2 SYGVKD. This receptor was identified in an adult with an advanced solid tumor such as melanoma, head and neck, liver or kidney cancer. The chain links TRBV10-3 to TRBJ2-3; D is uncertain. This specimen consisted of CD4+ or CD8+ T cells sorted from blood, obtained in a trial of the OX40 agonist ivuxolimab. The CDR3 DNA follows: TGTGCCATCAGTCCTCACAGCCCTACGACGGCAGATACGCAGTATTTT. Translating it yields CAISPHSPTTADTQYF.